Listed below are T cell receptor beta chains from one sample, sequenced in a study of human T cells and chemical hapten exposure. MiXCR was run by TCRdb on the RACE reads, yielding one entry per CDR3 protein. The table shows under 200,000 distinct CDR3 sequences, with 14% occurring only once. Specimen: whole blood, collected in connection with sensitization to the hapten diphenylcyclopropenone (DPC). Every receptor here comes from a woman in her twenties or thirties with alopecia areata. Some clones in this sample may be carry-over from other donors' samples. The CDR3 runs from the conserved cysteine through the conserved F or W. A D gene is named only where the DNA matches it firmly. Clone size is shown for a subset of rows, as once, few, many or a class of expanded clone.

D gene	clone size	CDR3 length	V gene	J gene	CDR3 DNA	CDR3 protein
NA	many	14	TRBV5-6	TRBJ2-4	TGTGCCAGCAGAGTTAGGAGGGTGGCAAACATTCAGTACTTC	CASRVRRVANIQYF
NA	NA	11	TRBV11-2	TRBJ2-1	TGTGCCAGCAGCTCCTATCATGAGCAGTTCTTC	CASSSYHEQFF
TRBD1	few	13	TRBV14	TRBJ1-1	TGTGCCAGCAGCCGAGACAGGGTCACTGAAGCTTTCTTT	CASSRDRVTEAFF
NA	few	13	TRBV7-2	TRBJ2-3	TGTGCCAGCAGCCTGGACTGGGTCAATACGCAGTATTTT	CASSLDWVNTQYF
TRBD1	NA	16	TRBV6-5	TRBJ2-5	TGTGCCAGCAGGAGAACTTACAGGGGTGAAGCAGAGACCCAGTACTTC	CASRRTYRGEAETQYF
NA	few	15	TRBV11-3	TRBJ2-2	TGTGCCAGCAGCTTAGGTGGGAGAGGTGCCGGGGAGCTGTTTTTT	CASSLGGRGAGELFF
TRBD1	NA	16	TRBV20-1	TRBJ2-2	TGCAGTGCTTTTCGGACAGGTCGTTCCAACAGGGGGGAGCTGTTTTTT	CSAFRTGRSNRGELFF
NA	many	11	TRBV28	TRBJ2-7	TGTGCCAGCAGTTTAGTTAACGAGCAGTACTTC	CASSLVNEQYF
TRBD2	NA	15	TRBV28	TRBJ2-1	TGTGCCAGCAGCCCTAGCGGGACTTCATACAATGAGCAGTTCTTC	CASSPSGTSYNEQFF
TRBD1	many	14	TRBV7-8	TRBJ1-6	TGTGCCAGCAGCTTAGGGGGACAGGGTATACCCCTCCACTTT	CASSLGGQGIPLHF
TRBD1	few	17	TRBV28	TRBJ2-1	TGTGCCAGCAGTTCCCCGAACAGGGGATTCTCCTACAATGAGCAGTTCTTC	CASSSPNRGFSYNEQFF
NA	NA	16	TRBV11-3	TRBJ1-3	TGTGCCAGCAGCCAGTCTATAGCACACTCTGGAAACACCATATATTTT	CASSQSIAHSGNTIYF
NA	many	13	TRBV5-6	TRBJ2-2	TGTGCCAGCAGCTTTAGTCGGGCCGGGGAGCTGTTTTTT	CASSFSRAGELFF
NA	NA	13	TRBV29-1	TRBJ1-1	TGCAGCGTTAAGGTCCAGAAGGACACTGAAGCTTTCTTT	CSVKVQKDTEAFF
TRBD2	NA	16	TRBV11-1	TRBJ2-1	TGTGCCAGCAGCCCCTTAGCGGGATTCTCCTACAATGAGCAGTTCTTC	CASSPLAGFSYNEQFF
NA	few	14	TRBV2	TRBJ2-3	TGTGCCAGCAGGTGGGGGCCTAGCACAGATACGCAGTATTTT	CASRWGPSTDTQYF
NA	many	13	TRBV2	TRBJ1-6	TGTGCCAGCACCGATACAGGGAATTCACCCCTCCACTTT	CASTDTGNSPLHF